The rows below give T cell receptor beta chains drawn from one sample of a study of blood T cell repertoires in COVID-19. Using immunoSEQ multiplex PCR, the repertoire was profiled, and TCRdb retains in-frame clones only, with some absent. This table has approximately 74,000 clones, under 95% appearing once. Sequencing input: peripheral blood. Receptors were obtained from a woman in her fifties or sixties with active COVID-19. Both conserved end residues are part of each CDR3. The D gene is left open where the match is weak. A row's size may be missing; if present it is once, few, many or a size class.

once | TRBJ2-5 | TRBV5-1 | 18 | TRBD2 | CASSLFTSGSGSEVTQYF | TGCGCCAGCAGCTTATTTACTAGCGGGAGTGGGTCCGAGGTGACCCAGTACTTC
- | TRBJ1-2 | TRBV7-9 | 13 | - | CASSPVGLRGYTF | TGTGCCAGCAGCCCCGTGGGGCTGCGTGGCTACACCTTC
- | TRBJ2-5 | TRBV15 | 13 | - | CATSNYRVETQYF | TGTGCCACCAGCAATTACAGGGTTGAGACCCAGTACTTC
- | TRBJ2-7 | TRBV6-5 | 15 | - | CASSYHQDSTYEQYF | TGTGCCAGCAGTTATCACCAGGACAGTACCTACGAGCAGTACTTC
- | TRBJ2-1 | TRBV24-1 | 13 | TRBD2 | CATRGLVNGEQFF | TGTGCCACCAGGGGACTAGTAAATGGTGAGCAGTTCTTC
- | TRBJ2-1 | TRBV6-5 | 11 | - | CASSSGGEQFF | TGTGCCAGCAGTTCTGGAGGGGAGCAGTTCTTC
- | TRBJ1-6 | TRBV5-1 | 15 | TRBD1 | CASREETGDYSPLHF | TGCGCCAGCAGGGAGGAGACAGGGGATTATTCACCCCTCCACTTT
- | TRBJ2-3 | TRBV19 | 16 | - | CASSGRLGPGSNTQYF | TGTGCCAGTAGTGGCCGACTAGGGCCAGGCAGCAATACGCAGTATTTT
- | TRBJ2-1 | TRBV20-1 | 16 | - | CSASQGVRNSYNEQFF | TGCAGTGCTAGTCAAGGGGTGCGGAACTCCTACAATGAGCAGTTCTTC
- | TRBJ2-5 | TRBV6-6 | 14 | - | CASSETSIRVTQYF | TGTGCCAGCAGCGAAACTAGTATCCGGGTGACCCAGTACTTC
- | TRBJ1-1 | TRBV10-3 | 15 | - | CAISEAGGQSTEAFF | TGTGCCATCAGTGAGGCGGGTGGACAGTCGACCGAAGCTTTCTTT
- | TRBJ1-2 | TRBV6-5 | 13 | - | CASSYDSYYGYTF | TGTGCCAGCAGTTACGACAGCTATTATGGCTACACCTTC
- | TRBJ2-5 | TRBV5-4 | 11 | - | CASQKQETQYF | TGTGCCAGCCAGAAACAAGAGACCCAGTACTTC
- | TRBJ1-2 | TRBV7-9 | 15 | TRBD1 | CASSLNRGDINGYTF | TGTGCCAGCAGCCTAAACAGGGGCGACATTAATGGCTACACCTTC
- | TRBJ2-7 | TRBV7-8 | 13 | TRBD1 | CASSWGQSYEQYF | TGTGCCAGCAGCTGGGGACAGTCCTACGAGCAGTACTTC